The 4 T cell receptor beta chains listed next were all sequenced from one sample in a study of blood T cell repertoires in COVID-19. Libraries were prepared by immunoSEQ multiplex PCR; TCRdb keeps only in-frame clonotypes and omits some of them. This table has about 200,000 clones, about 84% appearing once. Sequences were obtained from peripheral blood. Source of these receptors: a woman of 80 years or more with COVID-19, enrolled during active disease.

The chain is built from TRBV25-1 and TRBJ2-1; no clear D. The CDR3 consists of 12 residues. V was pared by 0 bases and J by 6 bases, with 3 bases between. Germline CDR1 reads MGHDK; CDR2 reads SYGVNS. This chain's CDR3 is CASSEYRNEQFF. For the CDR3, the DNA is TGTGCCAGCAGTGAATATCGCAATGAGCAGTTCTTC.

The chain carries TRBV6-5 and TRBJ2-2, with TRBD1 identical over 7 bases. Germline CDR1 MNHEY, CDR2 SVGAGI. J gave up 1 base and V 0 bases, and 2 bases lay outside the gene matches. The CDR3 has 16 amino acids. The CDR3 is CASSYSRTGNTGELFF. The DNA of the CDR3 is TGTGCCAGCAGTTACTCGAGGACAGGGAACACCGGGGAGCTGTTTTTT.

The gene calls are TRBV5-1 and TRBJ1-1; 7 bases are shared with TRBD1. Germline V lookup: CDR1 SGHRS, CDR2 YFSETQ. The junction had 8 bases not matched to a gene; V was cut back by 5 bases and J by 4 bases. This CDR3 is 14 amino acids long. CDR3 amino acids: CASREQGIVTEAFF. The DNA of the CDR3 is TGCGCCAGCAGAGAACAGGGGATCGTCACTGAAGCTTTCTTT.

The rearrangement links TRBV6-1 to TRBJ1-3, with D uncertain. CDR1 and CDR2 from the germline V gene are MNHNS and SASEGT. This CDR3 is 15 amino acids long. V lost 1 base and J lost 0, with 7 bases in between. The CDR3 nucleotides are TGTGCCAGCAGTGAAGTCAGGATCTCTGGAAACACCATATATTTT. Translated, it gives CASSEVRISGNTIYF.